What follows are 25 T cell receptor beta chains derived from one specimen sequenced in a study of control samples from healthy donors and cancer patients. TCRdb's copy holds only in-frame clones and misses some; the assay was immunoSEQ multiplex PCR. The sample gives around 150,000 clones, about 90% of which show up once; around 11% is in the top ten. Input material: blood. The source is a man aged 25 to 40 in good health.

The V and J genes are TRBV11-2 and TRBJ1-1; D ambiguous. V lost 5 bases and J lost 7, with 8 bases in between. CDR1 and CDR2 from the germline V gene are SGHAT and FQNNGV. The CDR3 extends over 11 amino acids. DNA of the CDR3: TGTGCCAGCAGCCCCCAAATTGAAGCTTTCTTT. It is translated as CASSPQIEAFF.

The chain employs TRBV27 and TRBJ2-5; D possibly uses TRBD1 or TRBD2 (5 bases each). V lost 4 bases, J lost 5 bases, and 17 bases lay in between. Germline V gives CDR1 MNHEY, CDR2 SMNVEV (reference sequence). The CDR3 loop spans 15 amino acids. Here the CDR3 DNA reads TGTGCCAGCAGTTCTTCTGACAGCTCGGGGGAGACCCAGTACTTC. Translating it yields CASSSSDSSGETQYF.

The chain combines TRBV7-2 with TRBJ2-7, with a possible D match to TRBD2 (6 bases). The CDR3 length is 14 residues. CDR1 and CDR2 from the germline V gene are SGHTA and FQGNSA. V was clipped by 4 bases and J by 5 bases, with 15 bases between them. This CDR3 is CASSYGGSQDEQYF. The DNA of the CDR3 is TGTGCCAGCAGCTATGGGGGGAGTCAGGACGAGCAGTACTTC.

The rearrangement uses TRBV19 and TRBJ2-5, with TRBD2 matching over 12 bases. The V gene's germline CDR1 is LNHDA and CDR2 SQIVND (reference sequence). CDR3 size: 18 residues. The V gene end was trimmed by 3 bases and the J gene end by 3 bases; junction bases not matched to a gene: 11. CDR3 bases: TGTGCCAGTAGTATGACTAGCGGGAGTCTTATTGGGGAAGAGACCCAGTACTTC. Protein product: CASSMTSGSLIGEETQYF.

The chain is built from TRBV4-1 and TRBJ2-2, with D unclear. Trimming took off 1 base at V and 0 bases at J, with 9 bases between the two ends. This CDR3 is built from 16 residues. Germline loops: CDR1 MGHRA, CDR2 YSYEKL. DNA for the CDR3: TGCGCCAGCAGCCAAGTCCCAACCGCGAACACCGGGGAGCTGTTTTTT. Its translation is CASSQVPTANTGELFF.

This clone was recorded only once. This chain links TRBV14 with TRBJ1-4; D unclear. With 0 bases removed from V and 8 bases from J, the gap between germline ends came to 16 bases. Germline V gene data show CDR1 as SGHDN and CDR2 as FVKESK. The length of the CDR3 is 16 residues. DNA for the CDR3: TGTGCCAGCAGCCAAGATGGCCAGTTCCCTGAAGAAAAACTGTTTTTT. Its protein is CASSQDGQFPEEKLFF.

The chain combines TRBV7-2 with TRBJ1-2; D is undetermined. The V gene lost 2 bases and the J gene lost 6 bases, with 4 bases spanning the gap. Germline CDR1 and CDR2: SGHTA and FQGNSA. The CDR3 loop spans 11 amino acids. The CDR3 nucleotides read TGTGCCAGCAGCTTAAGGGATGGCTACACCTTC. Protein product: CASSLRDGYTF.

The rearrangement joins TRBV19 to TRBJ1-6; D remains ambiguous. CDR3 length: 16 amino acids. In germline, CDR1 is LNHDA, CDR2 SQIVND (reference sequence). Trimming left V 2 bases short and J 10 bases short, with 18 bases between. CDR3 sequence: CASSISYRTADSPLHF. The CDR3, as DNA: TGTGCCAGTAGTATAAGTTATAGGACGGCCGACTCACCCCTCCACTTT.

This clone was counted once. V is TRBV11-2 and J is TRBJ1-3; D gene uncertain. Trimming took 1 base from V and 7 from J, leaving 20 bases between them. The CDR3 runs 17 residues. Germline V gene sequence: CDR1 SGHAT, CDR2 FQNNGV. CDR3 protein: CASSLAGFGLGGNTIYF. CDR3 nucleotide sequence: TGTGCCAGCAGCTTAGCCGGTTTCGGTCTTGGAGGGAACACCATATATTTT.

The CDR3 is CASRSLTSGTSGRVNTGELFF. CDR3 DNA sequence: TGTGCCAGCAGATCGCTTACATCCGGGACTAGCGGGAGGGTGAACACCGGGGAGCTGTTTTTT. The chain uses TRBV27 and TRBJ2-2; 16 nucleotides align to TRBD2. Per the germline V gene, CDR1 is MNHEY and CDR2 is SMNVEV (reference sequence). The CDR3 is made up of 21 amino acids. Unmatched junction bases numbered 14, after V lost 6 bases and J lost 1 base.

This clone has only a few counts. CDR3: CSVVHYGTGGAEAFF. The DNA of the CDR3 is TGCAGCGTTGTCCATTACGGGACAGGGGGAGCTGAAGCTTTCTTT. The chain carries TRBV29-1 and TRBJ1-1; 11 bases line up with TRBD1. Germline V CDR1 and CDR2: SQVTM, ANQGSEA. V was clipped by 4 bases and J by 6 bases; unmatched bases: 10. The CDR3 is 15 residues long.

This chain joins TRBV2 and TRBJ2-7, with D perhaps matching TRBD2 (6 bases). Germline loops: CDR1 SNHLY, CDR2 FYNNEI. V was shortened by 6 bases and J by 5 bases, with 14 bases between the two germline ends. CDR3 length: 13 amino acids. The CDR3 loop is CASRKTGGHEQYF. The CDR3 DNA sequence: TGTGCCAGCAGGAAAACAGGAGGGCACGAGCAGTACTTC. Looking up the rest from reference TRBV2 and TRBJ2-7 gives the full variable domain: EPEVTQTPSHQVTQMGQEVILRCVPISNHLYFYWYRQILGQKVEFLVSFYNNEISEKSEIFDDQFSVERPDGSNFTLKIRSTKLEDSAMYFCASRKTGGHEQYFGPGTRLTVT.

This clone is a singleton in its sample. The rearrangement uses TRBV5-6 and TRBJ1-4; the match to TRBD1 covers 7 bases. This CDR3 contains 14 residues. V lost 0 bases to trimming and J lost 6 bases; unmatched junction nucleotides: 2. Germline-derived CDR1 and CDR2 are SGHDT and YYEEEE. In DNA, the CDR3 is TGTGCCAGCAGCTTGGGGACAGGATATGAAAAACTGTTTTTT. Translation gives CASSLGTGYEKLFF.

The V call is TRBV19, the J call TRBJ2-1; TRBD2 matches at 9 bases. J gave up 7 bases and V 8 bases, and 12 bases lay outside the gene matches. The CDR3 consists of 15 residues. The germline V gene has CDR1 LNHDA and CDR2 SQIVND (reference sequence). CDR3 loop: CASHWGQSGGNEQFF. CDR3 sequence (DNA): TGTGCCAGTCACTGGGGACAAAGCGGGGGGAATGAGCAGTTCTTC.

Concerning this clone itself: The sample contains more than one DNA sequence encoding this CDR3. The chain is built from TRBV6-5 and TRBJ1-1; perhaps TRBD1 as D (5 bases). The CDR3 covers 13 residues. Germline loops: CDR1 MNHEY, CDR2 SVGAGI. Deletions cut 1 base from V and 4 bases from J, with 7 bases between. CDR3: CASSYYRGTEAFF. CDR3 DNA: TGTGCCAGCAGTTACTATAGGGGCACTGAAGCTTTCTTT.

This chain uses TRBV2 with TRBJ1-5; 9 bases map to TRBD1. Trimming cost V 6 bases and J 7 bases; bases outside gene matches: 7. From germline, CDR1 is SNHLY and CDR2 FYNNEI. The CDR3 sequence is 14 residues long. Here the CDR3 DNA reads TGTGCCAGCAGCCTGGGACAGGGTAAGCAGCCCCAGCATTTT. It codes for CASSLGQGKQPQHF.

The chain uses TRBV2 and TRBJ1-2; 7 bases are a match to TRBD1. This CDR3 region has 14 residues. The V segment lost 8 bases and the J segment 8 bases; nucleotides outside the gene matches: 14. In germline, CDR1 is SNHLY, CDR2 FYNNEI. DNA for the CDR3: TGTGCCAGCCTGGGACAGCTGCTCGTTGGAGGCTACACCTTC. It specifies CASLGQLLVGGYTF.

The gene calls are TRBV10-3 and TRBJ2-7; 7 bases map to TRBD1. Trimming cost V 4 bases and J 2 bases; bases outside gene matches: 2. Germline lookup yields CDR1 ENHRY and CDR2 SYGVKD. CDR3 size: 13 residues. CDR3 amino acids: CAISGTGTYEQYF. The CDR3 bases are TGTGCCATCAGTGGGACAGGAACCTACGAGCAGTACTTC.

The V gene is TRBV19, the J gene TRBJ1-6; D gene unclear. The germline CDR1 and CDR2 sequences are LNHDA and SQIVND (reference sequence). Trimming cost V 6 bases and J 6 bases, with 15 bases left between them. The CDR3 has 15 residues. The CDR3 loop reads CASRLDQTLNSPLHF. The CDR3 region has the DNA TGTGCCAGTAGATTGGATCAAACCCTTAATTCACCCCTCCACTTT.

The rearrangement links TRBV6-5 to TRBJ1-4; no clear D gene. This CDR3 is 10 amino acids long. V was shortened by 10 bases and J by 5 bases, with 5 bases between the two germline ends. The germline V gene encodes CDR1 MNHEY and CDR2 SVGAGI. Written as DNA, the CDR3 is TGTGCCAACTTAAATGAAAAACTGTTTTTT. It yields the protein CANLNEKLFF.

The sample holds a few counts of this clone. This chain uses TRBV9 with TRBJ1-1, with D tentatively TRBD1 (5 bases). V was clipped by 2 bases and J by 7 bases, with 15 bases between them. The CDR3 sequence is 14 residues long. Germline loops: CDR1 SGDLS, CDR2 YYNGEE. The CDR3 DNA is TGTGCCAGCAGCGTGCGCAGGGAAGGGAGTGAAGCTTTCTTT. Encoded protein: CASSVRREGSEAFF.

The chain employs TRBV19 and TRBJ2-4; 7 nucleotides line up with TRBD1. Germline-derived CDR1 and CDR2 are LNHDA and SQIVND (reference sequence). The CDR3 is 15 residues long. V gave up 7 bases and J gave up 0 bases; unmatched junction bases: 6. CDR3 nucleotides: TGTGCCAGTAAGGAAGGGGGCTTAGCCAAAAACATTCAGTACTTC. Translated: CASKEGGLAKNIQYF.

This chain connects TRBV5-4 to TRBJ2-7; D may be TRBD1 or TRBD2 (5 bases each). V was trimmed by 4 bases and J by 3 bases, leaving 14 bases between them. Per the germline V gene, CDR1 is SGHNT and CDR2 is YYREEE (reference sequence). The CDR3 loop spans 14 amino acids. The CDR3 loop is CASSTPGRIYEQYF. The CDR3 nucleotides are TGTGCCAGCAGCACACCGGGACGAATCTACGAGCAGTACTTC. The full variable domain, rest sourced from reference TRBV5-4 and TRBJ2-7, is ETGVTQSPTHLIKTRGQQVTLRCSSQSGHNTVSWYQQALGQGPQFIFQYYREEENGRGNFPPRFSGLQFPNYSSELNVNALELDDSALYLCASSTPGRIYEQYFGPGTRLTVT.

This clone was observed once. The chain uses TRBV25-1 and TRBJ2-7; no clear D gene. The CDR3 is 12 amino acids. Trimming stripped 2 bases from V and 7 bases from J, with 9 bases between. The germline V gene encodes CDR1 MGHDK and CDR2 SYGVNS. The CDR3 DNA reads TGTGCCAGCAGTGAAACACTCTCGGAGCAGTACTTC. Protein sequence: CASSETLSEQYF.

This rearrangement joins TRBV19 to TRBJ1-6, with no clear D. Germline values: CDR1 LNHDA, CDR2 SQIVND (reference sequence). Trimming shortened V by 3 bases and J by 9 bases, and 9 bases separated the two germline ends. The CDR3 extends over 13 amino acids. The CDR3 loop is CASSIPTGSPLHF. The CDR3 nucleotides are TGTGCCAGTAGTATCCCGACCGGTTCACCCCTCCACTTT. Drawing the rest from reference TRBV19 and TRBJ1-6, the complete variable domain is DGGITQSPKYLFRKEGQNVTLSCEQNLNHDAMYWYRQDPGQGLRLIYYSQIVNDFQKGDIAEGYSVSREKKESFPLTVTSAQKNPTAFYLCASSIPTGSPLHFGNGTRLTVT.